The sequence of this TCR beta chain was determined in a study of blood T cell repertoires in COVID-19. Overall study: Donors in the United States, Italy and Spain gave samples during acute or convalescent COVID-19. The analysed material was cDNA or gDNA that came from T cells, B-cell-depleted T cells, or PBMCs.

This CDR3 has 15 residues. CDR1 and CDR2 from the germline V gene are SGHTA and FQGTGA. Trimming took 4 bases from V and 0 from J; bases not matched to a gene: 6. Authors' data handling: Estimated nucleated cell counts came from reference gene primer amplification. The table came from immunoSEQ multiplex PCR; TCRdb's copy has only in-frame clones and leaves some out. The DNA was the basis for D and trimming; V, J and clone size are from that table. The data show around 15,000 clones, with under 95% seen just once and about 4.1% held by the top ten. The sequenced sample was peripheral blood. The chain has TRBV7-3 and TRBJ2-7; 7 bases line up with TRBD2. This sequence was found in a man aged 60 to 69 with active COVID-19. The CDR3 loop is CASSSTPGGSYEQYF. CDR3 bases: TGTGCCAGCAGCTCTACCCCGGGGGGCTCCTACGAGCAGTACTTC. The complete variable domain, with remaining parts taken from reference TRBV7-3 and TRBJ2-7, reads GAGVSQTPSNKVTEKGKYVELRCDPISGHTALYWYRQSLGQGPEFLIYFQGTGAADDSGLPNDRFFAVRPEGSVSTLKIQRTERGDSAVYLCASSSTPGGSYEQYFGPGTRLTVT.